The 5 T cell receptor beta chains below were found in one sample sequenced in a study of shared clonotypes between healthy human individuals (TCRdb year 2020). Library method: the immunoSEQ multiplex PCR assay. Entries here come from immuneACCESS through TCRdb and include only in-frame sequences with V and J called. Some clones fail to appear in such tables; in the studies checked, an unresolved V gene covers under half of the shortfall, and the cause of the remainder is unknown. The sample table lists around 750,000 clones, around two thirds of them with a count of one. In total, the top ten clones hold around 1.6% of the sample. The specimen was memory CD4+ T cells sorted from blood. The cell subset or site label on this specimen signifies: CD45RA-negative fraction. The source of these receptors is a woman aged 25 to 39 in good health.

V is TRBV19 and J is TRBJ2-7; 10 bases map to TRBD2. The CDR3 has 14 residues. V was pared by 6 bases and J by 3 bases, with 5 bases of the junction left unmatched. CDR1 is LNHDA and CDR2 is SQIVND in the germline V gene (reference sequence). CDR3 sequence (DNA): TGTGCCAGTAGCAAGGCTAGCGGGAGCTACGAGCAGTACTTC. Translation gives CASSKASGSYEQYF.

This clone was recorded a few times. The sample carries other DNA sequences with the same CDR3. Here the CDR3 DNA reads TGCGCCAGCAGCTTGGGCGATCGGGACCTCTACGAGCAGTACTTC. Its protein product is CASSLGDRDLYEQYF. The rearrangement links TRBV5-1 to TRBJ2-7; either TRBD1 or TRBD2 may fit D (5 bases each). Trimming removed 0 bases at V and 3 bases at J, with 13 bases between. The length of the CDR3 is 15 residues. Per the germline V gene, CDR1 is SGHRS and CDR2 is YFSETQ.

The chain joins TRBV28 to TRBJ1-1; no reliable D call. V gave up 3 bases and J gave up 8 bases, with 13 bases separating them. This CDR3 contains 13 residues. Germline assignment: CDR1 MDHEN and CDR2 SYDVKM. Here the CDR3 reads CASSLSGRREAFF. The CDR3 nucleotides are TGTGCCAGCAGTTTGTCCGGACGGAGAGAAGCTTTCTTT. Variable domain in full (rest from reference TRBV28 and TRBJ1-1): DVKVTQSSRYLVKRTGEKVFLECVQDMDHENMFWYRQDPGLGLRLIYFSYDVKMKEKGDIPEGYSVSREKKERFSLILESASTNQTSMYLCASSLSGRREAFFGQGTRLTVV.

J is TRBJ1-5 and V is TRBV6-5; D may be TRBD1 (5 bases). This CDR3 comprises 14 residues. V lost 7 bases and J 5 bases, leaving 15 bases between the germline ends. Germline V gene sequence: CDR1 MNHEY, CDR2 SVGAGI. The CDR3 bases are TGTGCCAGCACTCTACTCCAAGGGGATCAGCCCCAGCATTTT. Its protein product is CASTLLQGDQPQHF.

The chain combines TRBV7-3 with TRBJ2-3; 7 nucleotides match TRBD1. The CDR3 totals 11 residues. After removal of 5 bases from V and 10 bases from J, the junction contained 3 bases not matched to a gene. From germline, CDR1 is SGHTA and CDR2 FQGTGA. Written as DNA, the CDR3 is TGTGCCAGCAGCCAAGGGGGCCCGCAGTATTTT. This gives the protein CASSQGGPQYF.